This T cell receptor (beta chain) was captured in a study of CD8 T cells in ankylosing spondylitis. This clonotype has more than one count but fewer than ten. Its specificity is unknown. MiXCR, run by TCRdb on the 5' RACE reads, gives a single entry per CDR3 protein. The table lists fewer than 500,000 distinct CDR3 sequences, more than 25% of them singletons. Overall study results and limits: A TCR beta motif made of several highly homologous variants seemed typical of ankylosing spondylitis blood.

Trimming took 0 bases from V and 5 from J, leaving 11 bases between them. Germline assignment: CDR1 SGHRS and CDR2 YFSETQ. CDR3 length: 14 amino acids. The TCR comes from a male donor with ankylosing spondylitis. Sequenced sample: blood, either unsorted or a sorted T cell fraction (not recorded which). V and J are TRBV5-1 and TRBJ1-1; a weak D match, TRBD1 (5 bases). The CDR3, as DNA: TGCGCCAGCAGCTTGGCCCAGGGAATGACTGAAGCTTTCTTT. This translates into CASSLAQGMTEAFF. Variable domain in full (rest from reference TRBV5-1 and TRBJ1-1): KAGVTQTPRYLIKTRGQQVTLSCSPISGHRSVSWYQQTPGQGLQFLFEYFSETQRNKGNFPGRFSGRQFSNSRSEMNVSTLELGDSALYLCASSLAQGMTEAFFGQGTRLTVV.